This is a list of T cell receptor beta chains from one sample in a study of a mutant IDH1 vaccine in newly diagnosed glioma. This table comes from immunoSEQ multiplex PCR, and its TCRdb copy is limited to in-frame clones, with some not included. The table lists about 36,000 clones, roughly 82% of them singletons. Their specific antigens are unknown. The sequencing here drew on PBMCs, taken from a glioma patient whose treatment included an IDH1 peptide vaccine. The source is a man aged 40-55 years with glioma. Each CDR3 is given with its conserved first and last residue. The order of the fields is J gene, D gene, CDR3 length, V gene, clone size, CDR3 protein, CDR3 DNA. D genes are given only for firm matches. Expanded clones get a size class; other rows say once, few or many, or leave the size out.

j_gene: TRBJ1-1; d_gene: TRBD1; len: 14; v_gene: TRBV10-1; abundance: few; CDR3aa: CASTGTEVNTEAFF; CDR3nt: TGCGCCAGTACCGGGACAGAGGTTAACACTGAAGCTTTCTTT
j_gene: TRBJ2-5; d_gene: -; len: 16; v_gene: TRBV12-1; abundance: -; CDR3aa: CASSSIKGGLGETQYF; CDR3nt: TGTGCCAGCAGCTCTATCAAAGGGGGCTTGGGAGAGACCCAGTACTTC
j_gene: TRBJ2-3; d_gene: -; len: 14; v_gene: TRBV1; abundance: few; CDR3aa: CTSSRRIDLAQPYF; CDR3nt: TGCACCAGCAGCCGCAGAATCGACTTAGCCCAACCGTATTTT
j_gene: TRBJ2-3; d_gene: -; len: 16; v_gene: TRBV7-9; abundance: -; CDR3aa: CASSLAAKLASDTQYF; CDR3nt: TGTGCCAGCAGCTTAGCTGCTAAATTAGCGTCAGATACGCAGTATTTT
j_gene: TRBJ2-5; d_gene: TRBD2; len: 17; v_gene: TRBV7-2; abundance: -; CDR3aa: CASSFGLEDINGETQYF; CDR3nt: TGTGCCAGCAGCTTCGGACTAGAGGACATAAATGGGGAGACCCAGTACTTC
j_gene: TRBJ1-2; d_gene: -; len: 15; v_gene: TRBV19; abundance: -; CDR3aa: CASGGRTIDYYGYTF; CDR3nt: TGTGCCAGCGGGGGTCGTACAATAGATTACTATGGCTACACCTTC
j_gene: TRBJ2-1; d_gene: TRBD1; len: 14; v_gene: TRBV9; abundance: few; CDR3aa: CASSVLQGADEQFF; CDR3nt: TGTGCCAGCAGCGTTTTACAGGGGGCGGATGAGCAGTTCTTC
j_gene: TRBJ2-3; d_gene: TRBD1; len: 15; v_gene: TRBV5-4; abundance: -; CDR3aa: CASSQGQGAVDTQYF; CDR3nt: TGTGCCAGCAGCCAAGGCCAGGGGGCTGTAGATACGCAGTATTTT
j_gene: TRBJ2-2; d_gene: -; len: 16; v_gene: TRBV27; abundance: -; CDR3aa: CASSLVIRARTGELFF; CDR3nt: TGTGCCAGCAGTTTGGTTATTAGGGCCCGCACCGGGGAGCTGTTTTTT
j_gene: TRBJ2-2; d_gene: -; len: 15; v_gene: TRBV28; abundance: -; CDR3aa: CASSPAVGNTGELFF; CDR3nt: TGTGCCAGCAGCCCCGCGGTAGGAAACACCGGGGAGCTGTTTTTT
j_gene: TRBJ2-2; d_gene: -; len: 14; v_gene: TRBV19; abundance: -; CDR3aa: CASSEQVNTGELFF; CDR3nt: TGTGCCAGTAGTGAACAGGTTAACACCGGGGAGCTGTTTTTT
j_gene: TRBJ1-2; d_gene: -; len: 14; v_gene: TRBV6-5; abundance: -; CDR3aa: CASRRGITLTDYTF; CDR3nt: TGTGCCAGCAGACGGGGGATAACTCTTACCGACTACACCTTC
j_gene: TRBJ1-1; d_gene: -; len: 15; v_gene: TRBV6-4; abundance: few; CDR3aa: CASSDSSKGSNEAFF; CDR3nt: TGTGCCAGCAGTGACTCGAGCAAGGGGAGTAATGAAGCTTTCTTT
j_gene: TRBJ1-1; d_gene: -; len: 15; v_gene: TRBV7-9; abundance: few; CDR3aa: CASSLPELLNTEAFF; CDR3nt: TGTGCCAGCAGCTTACCTGAACTCCTGAACACTGAAGCTTTCTTT
j_gene: TRBJ2-7; d_gene: -; len: 12; v_gene: TRBV29-1; abundance: -; CDR3aa: CSVGTITYEQYF; CDR3nt: TGCAGCGTTGGGACCATTACCTACGAGCAGTACTTC
j_gene: TRBJ1-2; d_gene: TRBD1; len: 13; v_gene: TRBV5-1; abundance: -; CDR3aa: CASSADRGNGYTF; CDR3nt: TGCGCCAGCAGCGCGGACAGGGGGAATGGCTACACCTTC
j_gene: TRBJ1-2; d_gene: -; len: 14; v_gene: TRBV5-6; abundance: once; CDR3aa: CASSFVGQDHGYTF; CDR3nt: TGTGCCAGCAGCTTCGTTGGCCAGGATCATGGCTACACCTTC
j_gene: TRBJ2-5; d_gene: -; len: 13; v_gene: TRBV10-2; abundance: -; CDR3aa: CASSAGLGETQYF; CDR3nt: TGCGCCAGCAGTGCCGGACTCGGGGAGACCCAGTACTTC
j_gene: TRBJ2-2; d_gene: -; len: 14; v_gene: TRBV19; abundance: -; CDR3aa: CASSVQPNTGELFF; CDR3nt: TGTGCCAGTAGTGTACAGCCGAACACCGGGGAGCTGTTTTTT
j_gene: TRBJ2-5; d_gene: -; len: 13; v_gene: TRBV6-5; abundance: few; CDR3aa: CASSLILWETQYF; CDR3nt: TGTGCCAGCAGCCTCATCTTGTGGGAGACCCAGTACTTC
j_gene: TRBJ1-1; d_gene: TRBD1; len: 14; v_gene: TRBV14; abundance: -; CDR3aa: CASSLRTGNTEAFF; CDR3nt: TGTGCCAGCAGCTTACGGACAGGGAACACTGAAGCTTTCTTT
j_gene: TRBJ2-7; d_gene: TRBD2; len: 17; v_gene: TRBV5-8; abundance: -; CDR3aa: CASSFIGGGDGTYEQYF; CDR3nt: TGTGCCAGCAGCTTTATTGGTGGGGGGGACGGGACCTACGAGCAGTACTTC
j_gene: TRBJ2-7; d_gene: TRBD2; len: 14; v_gene: TRBV6-5; abundance: once; CDR3aa: CASTLLRGAYEQYF; CDR3nt: TGTGCCAGCACTTTACTCCGGGGGGCCTACGAGCAGTACTTC
j_gene: TRBJ2-3; d_gene: TRBD2; len: 16; v_gene: TRBV9; abundance: -; CDR3aa: CASSVAGLAGADTQYF; CDR3nt: TGTGCCAGCAGCGTAGCCGGTCTAGCGGGAGCAGATACGCAGTATTTT
j_gene: TRBJ2-1; d_gene: TRBD2; len: 15; v_gene: TRBV14; abundance: once; CDR3aa: CASRRTSTSPSEQFF; CDR3nt: TGTGCCAGCAGGCGAACATCGACTAGCCCCTCGGAGCAGTTCTTC
j_gene: TRBJ2-4; d_gene: -; len: 16; v_gene: TRBV7-8; abundance: -; CDR3aa: CASSLAIARDENIQYF; CDR3nt: TGTGCCAGCAGCTTAGCTATCGCACGGGATGAAAACATTCAGTACTTC
j_gene: TRBJ2-5; d_gene: -; len: 13; v_gene: TRBV5-4; abundance: -; CDR3aa: CASSLGGEETQYF; CDR3nt: TGTGCCAGCAGCTTGGGAGGGGAAGAGACCCAGTACTTC
j_gene: TRBJ2-6; d_gene: -; len: 16; v_gene: TRBV21-1; abundance: few; CDR3aa: CATPRQLPSGANVLTF; CDR3nt: TGTGCCACCCCGCGACAATTACCTTCGGGGGCCAACGTCCTGACTTTC
j_gene: TRBJ1-3; d_gene: -; len: 15; v_gene: TRBV19; abundance: -; CDR3aa: CASSMLYGQGNTIYF; CDR3nt: TGTGCCAGTAGTATGCTCTATGGCCAGGGGAACACCATATATTTT
j_gene: TRBJ2-1; d_gene: TRBD2; len: 14; v_gene: TRBV29-1; abundance: -; CDR3aa: CSTTGTSRVHEQFF; CDR3nt: TGCAGCACCACCGGGACTAGTAGAGTTCATGAGCAGTTCTTC
j_gene: TRBJ1-5; d_gene: -; len: 14; v_gene: TRBV28; abundance: medium-sized; CDR3aa: CASSFSGRNQPQHF; CDR3nt: TGTGCCAGCAGTTTTTCGGGGCGCAATCAGCCCCAGCATTTT
j_gene: TRBJ1-1; d_gene: -; len: 14; v_gene: TRBV9; abundance: -; CDR3aa: CASSPRGGNTEAFF; CDR3nt: TGTGCCAGCAGCCCCCGAGGTGGGAACACTGAAGCTTTCTTT
j_gene: TRBJ2-1; d_gene: TRBD2; len: 15; v_gene: TRBV11-3; abundance: large; CDR3aa: CASSRRRGSYDEQFF; CDR3nt: TGTGCCAGCAGCAGACGACGCGGGAGTTATGATGAGCAGTTCTTC
j_gene: TRBJ2-7; d_gene: -; len: 15; v_gene: TRBV9; abundance: -; CDR3aa: CASSVGAGSSYEQYF; CDR3nt: TGTGCCAGCAGCGTCGGCGCGGGTAGCTCCTACGAGCAGTACTTC
j_gene: TRBJ2-5; d_gene: -; len: 13; v_gene: TRBV19; abundance: -; CDR3aa: CASTNGGKETQYF; CDR3nt: TGTGCCAGTACCAATGGCGGGAAAGAGACCCAGTACTTC
j_gene: TRBJ2-7; d_gene: TRBD1; len: 14; v_gene: TRBV28; abundance: -; CDR3aa: CASRRAGDSYEQYF; CDR3nt: TGTGCCAGCAGACGGGCTGGGGACAGCTACGAGCAGTACTTC
j_gene: TRBJ1-5; d_gene: -; len: 16; v_gene: TRBV4-1; abundance: -; CDR3aa: CASSQGLMGGDQPQHF; CDR3nt: TGCGCCAGCAGCCAAGGATTAATGGGAGGCGATCAGCCCCAGCATTTT
j_gene: TRBJ2-1; d_gene: -; len: 16; v_gene: TRBV30; abundance: -; CDR3aa: CAWSSPQRTGYNEQFF; CDR3nt: TGTGCCTGGAGTTCTCCCCAGCGGACGGGGTACAATGAGCAGTTCTTC
j_gene: TRBJ2-1; d_gene: TRBD2; len: 15; v_gene: TRBV4-3; abundance: -; CDR3aa: CASSPAEREIYEQFF; CDR3nt: TGCGCCAGCAGCCCTGCCGAGCGGGAGATTTATGAGCAGTTCTTC
j_gene: TRBJ1-2; d_gene: TRBD1; len: 15; v_gene: TRBV19; abundance: -; CDR3aa: CASSPRQGGNYGYTF; CDR3nt: TGTGCCAGTAGTCCAAGACAGGGGGGCAACTATGGCTACACCTTC
j_gene: TRBJ1-1; d_gene: -; len: 16; v_gene: TRBV30; abundance: -; CDR3aa: CAWAQQGRGRNTEAFF; CDR3nt: TGTGCCTGGGCCCAACAGGGTCGGGGAAGGAACACTGAAGCTTTCTTT
j_gene: TRBJ2-1; d_gene: TRBD2; len: 15; v_gene: TRBV5-1; abundance: -; CDR3aa: CASSFVGRRNNEQFF; CDR3nt: TGCGCCAGCAGCTTCGTCGGGAGGCGAAACAATGAGCAGTTCTTC